This TCR beta chain was sequenced for a study of blood T cell repertoires in COVID-19. Study background: Acute and convalescent COVID-19 specimens originated in the United States, Italy and Spain. T cells, B-cell-depleted T cells, or PBMCs provided the cDNA or gDNA that served as material.

Enrollees, about 18 to 95 years old, lived in 24 US areas. In the authors' methods: Amplification from reference gene primers served as the basis for estimated nucleated cell counts. Profiled with immunoSEQ multiplex PCR; TCRdb holds only in-frame clones, not every one. V and J calls and clone size are given by that table; D and trimming were obtained from the DNA. The table shows around 190,000 clones, with roughly 89% occurring only once. Germline assignment: CDR1 LNHDA and CDR2 SQIVND (reference sequence). V shed 7 bases, J shed 7 bases, and the junction held 5 bases outside the gene matches. The CDR3 is made up of 14 amino acids.

The sample taken for sequencing was PBMCs or T cells enriched from blood (not recorded which). The TCR comes from a man between 18 and 35 years old with acute COVID-19. This sequence joins TRBV19 and TRBJ2-2; 11 bases are a match to TRBD1. The CDR3 bases are TGTGCCAGTAAAGGACAGGGGGCTGTCGGGGAGCTGTTTTTT. This gives the protein CASKGQGAVGELFF.